These 6 T cell receptor beta chains came from one sample sequenced in a study of cytomegalovirus exposure and HLA in healthy donors. PCR amplification relied on 60 Vbeta primers (plus 13 Jbeta primers). The assay was immunoSEQ multiplex PCR, and TCRdb's table has in-frame clones only and misses some. The sample lists 55,000 to 80,000 clones, about 77% occurring once. The source material was PBMCs. Receptors originate from a man aged 35 to 55 in good health and CMV-seronegative.

The gene calls are TRBV4-2 and TRBJ2-7; tentative D call: TRBD1 (5 bases). Germline CDR1 LGHNA, CDR2 YNFKEQ. Trimming pared 0 bases from V and 0 bases from J, leaving 15 bases between. This CDR3 spans 17 amino acids. The CDR3 reads CASSQDLSGKGSYEQYF. CDR3 DNA sequence: TGTGCCAGCAGCCAAGATCTATCAGGGAAAGGCTCCTACGAGCAGTACTTC.

The genes are TRBV7-8 and TRBJ1-1; D gene ambiguous. V was pared by 3 bases and J by 6 bases, with 11 bases between. CDR1 is SGHVS and CDR2 is FQNEAQ in the germline V gene. CDR3 length: 13 amino acids. The CDR3 protein is CASSFPGVAEAFF. CDR3 DNA sequence: TGTGCCAGCAGCTTCCCCGGGGTTGCTGAAGCTTTCTTT.

The chain couples TRBV4-1 to TRBJ2-5; D may be TRBD1 (5 bases). Germline CDR1 reads MGHRA; CDR2 reads YSYEKL. The CDR3 has 16 residues. Trimming shortened V by 1 base and J by 4 bases, and 16 bases separated the two germline ends. The CDR3 DNA follows: TGCGCCAGCAGCCAAGGTCCAACAGGTTTGGGAGAGACCCAGTACTTC. It yields the protein CASSQGPTGLGETQYF.

This chain uses TRBV9 with TRBJ2-5, with 8 positions matching TRBD2. The CDR3 sequence is 14 residues long. The junction had 6 bases not matched to a gene; V was cut back by 3 bases and J by 5 bases. The V gene's germline CDR1 is SGDLS and CDR2 YYNGEE. The CDR3, as DNA: TGTGCCAGCAGCGAGCCGGGAGGGGCGGAGACCCAGTACTTC. This encodes CASSEPGGAETQYF. Using reference TRBV9 and TRBJ2-5 for the parts outside the CDR3, the full variable domain is DSGVTQTPKHLITATGQRVTLRCSPRSGDLSVYWYQQSLDQGLQFLIQYYNGEERAKGNILERFSAQQFPDLHSELNLSSLELGDSALYFCASSEPGGAETQYFGPGTRLLVL.

The V gene is TRBV4-1, the J gene TRBJ1-1, with D possibly being TRBD1 (5 bases). From germline, CDR1 is MGHRA and CDR2 YSYEKL. Trimming shortened V by 0 bases and J by 10 bases, and 18 bases separated the two germline ends. The CDR3 extends over 15 amino acids. The CDR3 region has the DNA TGCGCCAGCAGCCAAGAGTACTGGGACTCGAACGGAGCTTTCTTT. This encodes CASSQEYWDSNGAFF.

CDR3 coding DNA: TGCAGCGTTCCAAAAAACGGTTACAATGAGCAGTTCTTC. It codes for CSVPKNGYNEQFF. This chain links TRBV29-1 with TRBJ2-1; D not certain. Germline V gene lookup returns CDR1 SQVTM and CDR2 ANQGSEA. With 5 bases removed from V and 4 bases from J, the gap between germline ends came to 12 bases. The CDR3 extends over 13 amino acids.